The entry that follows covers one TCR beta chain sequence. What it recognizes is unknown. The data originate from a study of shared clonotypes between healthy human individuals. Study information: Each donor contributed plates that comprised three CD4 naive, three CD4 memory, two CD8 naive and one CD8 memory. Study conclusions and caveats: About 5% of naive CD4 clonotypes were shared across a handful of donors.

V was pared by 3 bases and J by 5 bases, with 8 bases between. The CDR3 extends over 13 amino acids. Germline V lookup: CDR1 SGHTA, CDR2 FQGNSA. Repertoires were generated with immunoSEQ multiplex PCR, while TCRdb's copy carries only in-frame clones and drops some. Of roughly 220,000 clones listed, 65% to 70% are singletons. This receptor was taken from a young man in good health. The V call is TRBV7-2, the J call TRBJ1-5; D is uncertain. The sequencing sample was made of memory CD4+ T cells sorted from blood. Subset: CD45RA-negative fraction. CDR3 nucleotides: TGTGCCAGCAGCTTTTTGGTAGATCAGCCCCAGCATTTT. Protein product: CASSFLVDQPQHF.